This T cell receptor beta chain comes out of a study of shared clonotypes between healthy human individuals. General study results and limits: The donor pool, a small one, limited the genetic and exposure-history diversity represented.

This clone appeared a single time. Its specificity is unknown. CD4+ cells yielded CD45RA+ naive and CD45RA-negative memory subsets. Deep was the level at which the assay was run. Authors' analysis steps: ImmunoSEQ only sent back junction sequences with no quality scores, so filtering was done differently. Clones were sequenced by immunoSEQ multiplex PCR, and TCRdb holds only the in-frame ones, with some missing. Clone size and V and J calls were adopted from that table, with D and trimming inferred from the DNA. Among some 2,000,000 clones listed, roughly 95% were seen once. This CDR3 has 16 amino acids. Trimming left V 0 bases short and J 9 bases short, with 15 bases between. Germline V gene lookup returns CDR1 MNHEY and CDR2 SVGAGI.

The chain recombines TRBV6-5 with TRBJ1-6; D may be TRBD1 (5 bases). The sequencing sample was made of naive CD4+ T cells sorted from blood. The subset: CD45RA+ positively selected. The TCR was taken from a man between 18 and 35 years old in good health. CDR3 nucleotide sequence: TGTGCCAGCAGTTACTCGAAAGGGGTCAAGTCTTCACCCCTCCACTTT. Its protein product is CASSYSKGVKSSPLHF.